This T cell receptor (beta chain) was identified during a study of blood T cell repertoires in COVID-19. Overall study: COVID-19 samples collected from the United States, Italy and Spain covered acute and convalescent phases.

Study members were between about 18 and 95 years old and lived in 20 to 30 US regions. Participant reports of clinical history set cohort assignment. CDR1 and CDR2 (germline): SGHTS, YDEGEE. Trimming took off 0 bases at V and 5 bases at J, with 12 bases between the two ends. The CDR3 contains 15 residues. Repertoires were generated with immunoSEQ multiplex PCR, while TCRdb's copy carries only in-frame clones and drops some. This sample has some 430,000 clones; around 91% occur once, and the top ten carry roughly 0.66%. The sample comprised PBMCs or T cells enriched from blood (not recorded which). This TCR was sampled from a man aged 18 to 29 who had recovered from COVID-19. The rearrangement joins TRBV5-8 to TRBJ1-5; maybe TRBD1 (6 bases). CDR3 DNA: TGTGCCAGCAGCTTGGCGGCAGGGGTCCATCAGCCCCAGCATTTT. This gives the protein CASSLAAGVHQPQHF.